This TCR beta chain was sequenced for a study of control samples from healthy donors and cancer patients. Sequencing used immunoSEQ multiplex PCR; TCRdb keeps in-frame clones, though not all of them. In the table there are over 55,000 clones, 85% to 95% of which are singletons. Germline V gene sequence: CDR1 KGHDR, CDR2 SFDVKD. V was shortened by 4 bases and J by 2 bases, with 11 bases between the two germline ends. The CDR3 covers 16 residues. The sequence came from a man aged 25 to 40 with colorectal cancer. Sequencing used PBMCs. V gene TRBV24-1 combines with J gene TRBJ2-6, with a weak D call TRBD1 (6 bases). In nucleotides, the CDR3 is TGTGCCACCAGTGACCCGAACAGGGCTGGGGCCAACGTCCTGACTTTC. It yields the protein CATSDPNRAGANVLTF.